This T cell receptor beta chain is from a study of molecular identifiers for immune sequencing clone quantification. Of note for this clonotype: A much larger clone lies one base from this, so it may be a read error.

TCRdb re-derived calls from the PCR reads in MiXCR, one entry per CDR3 protein. The data show hundreds of thousands of distinct CDR3 sequences, less than 30% seen once. CDR1 is SGDLS and CDR2 is YYNGEE in the germline V gene. This CDR3 comprises 16 residues. The sample consisted of naive CD8+ T cells from blood, with Jurkat cell RNA spiked in. The subset is: FACS-sorted CD8+CD4-CCR7+CD45RA+ naive T cells. The V gene is TRBV9, the J gene TRBJ2-7, with 9 bases aligning to TRBD2. The sequence was obtained from a human donor in good health. Some libraries in this study had Jurkat cell RNA spiked in. This CDR3 is CASSGEIAGVVDERYF. DNA for the CDR3: TGTGCCAGCAGCGGAGAGATAGCGGGAGTGGTCGACGAGCGGTACTTC.